One sample yielded the 5 T cell receptor beta chains listed below, sequenced in a study of PD-1 blockade in mismatch repair-deficient tumors. The assay was immunoSEQ multiplex PCR, and TCRdb's table has in-frame clones only and misses some. The sample has 130,000 or so clones, around 83% seen once. The sequences come from peripheral blood, collected 44 weeks after starting pembrolizumab. Every receptor here comes from an adult with mismatch repair-deficient cancer.

The V and J genes are TRBV4-3 and TRBJ2-3; no definite D call. There are 17 residues in the CDR3. The germline V gene encodes CDR1 LGHNA and CDR2 YSLEER. Trimming shortened V by 4 bases and J by 2 bases, and 19 bases separated the two germline ends. The DNA for the CDR3 is TGCGCCAGCAGCCCATACCAACATACAGCCTCCACAGATACGCAGTATTTT. Residues: CASSPYQHTASTDTQYF.

This chain links TRBV2 with TRBJ2-2; no firm D call. Trimming stripped 7 bases from V and 5 bases from J, with 11 bases between. Germline values: CDR1 SNHLY, CDR2 FYNNEI. The CDR3 has 13 amino acids. The chain's CDR3 is CASNPGLTGELFF. The DNA for the CDR3 is TGTGCCAGCAATCCGGGTCTGACCGGGGAGCTGTTTTTT.

In its sample, this clone was seen once. The chain joins TRBV4-1 to TRBJ2-1; no reliable D call. The CDR3 is 12 residues long. Trimming left V 1 base short and J 7 bases short, with 5 bases between. The germline CDR1 and CDR2 sequences are MGHRA and YSYEKL. CDR3 region: CASSQGRNEQFF. CDR3 in DNA: TGCGCCAGCAGCCAAGGGAGAAATGAGCAGTTCTTC.

J is TRBJ2-7 and V is TRBV28, with 10 bases lining up with TRBD2. The trim removed 5 bases at V and 6 bases at J, leaving 10 bases unmatched. The CDR3 covers 15 residues. The germline V gene has CDR1 MDHEN and CDR2 SYDVKM. Written as DNA, the CDR3 is TGTGCCAGCAGTCGCTCCCTAGCGGGAGCGGGCGAGCAGTACTTC. Translation gives CASSRSLAGAGEQYF.

V is TRBV7-2 and J is TRBJ2-3, with a tentative D call TRBD2 (6 bases). V dropped 0 bases and J dropped 5 bases, with 18 bases sitting between them. Germline CDR1 SGHTA, CDR2 FQGNSA. The CDR3 contains 17 residues. In nucleotides, the CDR3 is TGTGCCAGCAGCTTAGCTGGGGTCGCGGGAATCAGAGATACGCAGTATTTT. Its translation: CASSLAGVAGIRDTQYF.